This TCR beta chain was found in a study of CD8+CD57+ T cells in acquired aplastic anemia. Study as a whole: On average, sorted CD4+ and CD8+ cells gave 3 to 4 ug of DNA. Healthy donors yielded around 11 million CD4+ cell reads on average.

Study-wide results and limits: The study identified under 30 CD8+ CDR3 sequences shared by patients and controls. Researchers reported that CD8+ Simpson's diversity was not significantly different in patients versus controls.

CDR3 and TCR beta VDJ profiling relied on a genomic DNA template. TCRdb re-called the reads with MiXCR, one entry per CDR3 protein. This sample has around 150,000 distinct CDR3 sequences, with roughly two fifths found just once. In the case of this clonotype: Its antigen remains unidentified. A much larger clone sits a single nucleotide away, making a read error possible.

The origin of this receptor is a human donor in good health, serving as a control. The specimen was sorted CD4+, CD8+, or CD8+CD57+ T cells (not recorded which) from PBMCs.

The chain's CDR3 is CASSSGALSGADVLTF. CDR3 DNA sequence: TGCGCCAGCAGCTCGGGGGCCCTCTCTGGGGCCGACGTCCTGACTTTC. The V and J genes are TRBV5-1 and TRBJ2-6, with D possibly called TRBD1 or TRBD2 (6 bases each). Germline CDR1 is SGHRS and CDR2 is YFSETQ. The CDR3 has 16 amino acids.